Included here is one T cell receptor (beta chain) sequence, with context. Its specificity is not known. The length of the CDR3 is 13 residues. Germline values: CDR1 GTSNPN, CDR2 SVGIG (reference sequence). V was shortened by 1 base and J by 0 bases, with 6 bases between the two germline ends. Libraries were prepared by immunoSEQ multiplex PCR; TCRdb keeps only in-frame clonotypes and omits some of them. This table holds some 140,000 clones, 80% to 90% found once. The sample belongs to a study of cytomegalovirus exposure and HLA in healthy donors. Background on the study: The same platform as the approximately 640 first-cohort repertoires was used for the 95 to 150 validation repertoires, a later analysis reported. Study results and limitations: Most TCR sequences were seen very rarely across donors, but some public TCRs occurred in many.

This clonotype was obtained from a woman in her thirties in good health and CMV-seronegative. The chain is built from TRBV30 and TRBJ1-1; D unresolved. Material for sequencing was PBMCs. The CDR3 protein is CAWSEQLNTEAFF. The CDR3 DNA reads TGTGCCTGGAGTGAACAGCTGAACACTGAAGCTTTCTTT.